A selection of T cell receptor beta chains follows, all from one sample in a study of chemoradiotherapy in HPV16-positive cancers. Sequencing was performed with immunoSEQ multiplex PCR; in TCRdb, only in-frame clones are kept and a portion is missing. Counted here are some 16,000 clones, 75% to 80% occurring once; the ten biggest clones make up approximately 11%. Sampling took place from a patient who underwent chemoradiotherapy. Source of these receptors: a human donor with HPV-associated anogenital cancer. The CDR3 runs from the conserved cysteine through the conserved F or W. D genes are given only for firm matches. Clone sizes are given selectively: once, few, many, or a class where the clone is expanded.

size	V	J	D	DNA	CDR3
NA	TRBV10-3	TRBJ2-3	NA	TGTGCCACTTCGGAAAGGAGCACAGATACGCAGTATTTT	CATSERSTDTQYF
NA	TRBV2	TRBJ2-7	TRBD1	TGTGCCAGCAGTGAGGACAGGCCCTACGAGCAGTACTTC	CASSEDRPYEQYF
NA	TRBV15	TRBJ2-7	NA	TGTGCCACCAGCAGGCGCGGGAACGAGCAGTACTTC	CATSRRGNEQYF
NA	TRBV5-8	TRBJ2-1	NA	TGTGCCAGCAGCTTGGGGGATTTGGGTTACAATGAGCAGTTCTTC	CASSLGDLGYNEQFF
few	TRBV7-7	TRBJ1-5	NA	TGTGCTAGCAGTCAAACCCTAGGGCAGCCCCAGCATTTT	CASSQTLGQPQHF
NA	TRBV15	TRBJ2-5	NA	TGTGCCACCAGCAGCGGACTTGAACAAGAGACCCAGTACTTC	CATSSGLEQETQYF
NA	TRBV29-1	TRBJ2-2	TRBD1	TGCAGCGTTGAGGGACAGTACACCGGGGAGCTGTTTTTT	CSVEGQYTGELFF
NA	TRBV11-3	TRBJ2-3	NA	TGTGCCAGCAGCTTAGGGGGATGGACGGTAGATACGCAGTATTTT	CASSLGGWTVDTQYF
few	TRBV7-8	TRBJ1-3	NA	TGTGCCAGCAGCCCTTGGGGTATAGCTGGAAACACCATATATTTT	CASSPWGIAGNTIYF
NA	TRBV5-6	TRBJ2-1	TRBD2	TGTGCCAGCAGCTCAATAGCGGGGGCCTATTACAATGAGCAGTTCTTC	CASSSIAGAYYNEQFF
NA	TRBV5-1	TRBJ2-3	TRBD2	TGCGCCAGCAGCCCCGGACTAGCGGGGGGTTCGCTGTATTTT	CASSPGLAGGSLYF
NA	TRBV28	TRBJ2-7	NA	TGTGCCAGCAGCCCTAGGGGGAGCTCCTACGAGCAGTACTTC	CASSPRGSSYEQYF
NA	TRBV19	TRBJ1-3	NA	TGTGCCAGTACTCGCTATGGGGGTTACTCCTCTGGAAACACCATATATTTT	CASTRYGGYSSGNTIYF
NA	TRBV19	TRBJ1-5	NA	TGTGCCAGTACCTTGACGCCTCAGCAGCCCCAGCATTTT	CASTLTPQQPQHF
NA	TRBV23-1	TRBJ1-1	TRBD1	TGCGCCAGCAGGGGACAGTTGAACACTGAAGCTTTCTTT	CASRGQLNTEAFF
NA	TRBV6-4	TRBJ2-6	NA	TGTGCCAGCAGTGAGATGGGTTCTGGGGCCAACGTCCTGACTTTC	CASSEMGSGANVLTF